The rows below give T cell receptor beta chains drawn from one sample of a study of neurological immune-mediated disorders. TCRdb itself ran the 5' RACE reads through MiXCR, one entry per CDR3 protein. The data show around 30,000 distinct CDR3 sequences, around 17% seen once. Source material: CD4+ T cells from blood. These TCRs come from a female donor with HTLV-1-associated myelopathy (HAM/TSP). CDR3s include the opening cysteine and the closing phenylalanine or tryptophan. D genes are given only for firm matches. The size of a clone is reported for some rows only, either as once, few or many, or as a class for expanded clones.

CASRHTGGAYGYTF	TGTGCCAGCAGACATACAGGGGGCGCCTATGGCTACACCTTC	TRBD1	TRBV11-2	TRBJ1-2	.
CSAVMGNQPQHF	TGCAGTGCTGTTATGGGCAATCAGCCCCAGCATTTT	.	TRBV20-1	TRBJ1-5	many
CASSREGGSTDTQYF	TGTGCCAGCAGCCGGGAGGGTGGTAGCACAGATACGCAGTATTTT	TRBD2	TRBV3-1	TRBJ2-3	.
CSVQGSYEQYF	TGCAGTGTGCAGGGCTCCTACGAGCAGTACTTC	.	TRBV20-1	TRBJ2-7	many
CVSSHVTSPTDQYF	TGTGTCAGCAGCCACGTGACTAGCCCCACCGATCAGTACTTC	TRBD2	TRBV3-1	TRBJ2-7	.
CSASGARGDLAKNMQYF	TGCAGTGCTAGCGGCGCTCGGGGGGACCTAGCCAAAAACATGCAGTATTTT	TRBD2	TRBV20-1	TRBJ2-3	.
CSARYRGHYNEQFF	TGCAGTGCCAGATACAGGGGGCATTACAATGAGCAGTTCTTC	TRBD1	TRBV20-1	TRBJ2-1	many
CSVSRRTSGVQETQYF	TGCAGCGTTTCCCGGCGAACTAGCGGTGTTCAAGAGACCCAGTACTTC	TRBD2	TRBV29-1	TRBJ2-5	many
CASSTGRETQYF	TGCGCCAGCAGTACTGGGAGGGAGACCCAGTACTTC	.	TRBV5-1	TRBJ2-5	many
CSVDGTEGSWTDTQYF	TGCAGCGTTGATGGGACAGAAGGTTCTTGGACAGATACGCAGTATTTT	TRBD1	TRBV29-1	TRBJ2-3	.
CSARDRGRLTPADTQYF	TGCAGTGCTAGAGATCGGGGGAGACTTACCCCGGCAGATACGCAGTATTTT	.	TRBV20-1	TRBJ2-3	many
CASLRDRGPETQYF	TGTGCCAGCCTTAGGGACAGGGGGCCGGAGACCCAGTACTTC	TRBD1	TRBV5-5	TRBJ2-5	many
CAWSVLGNQPQHF	TGTGCCTGGAGTGTGTTGGGCAATCAGCCCCAGCATTTT	.	TRBV30	TRBJ1-5	.
CASSLAGARLGEQFF	TGTGCCAGCAGTTTAGCAGGCGCGCGTCTTGGTGAGCAGTTCTTC	.	TRBV12-3/TRBV12-4	TRBJ2-1	many
CASSFTGGINGNEQFF	TGCGCCAGCAGCTTTACCGGCGGGATAAACGGTAATGAGCAGTTCTTC	.	TRBV5-1	TRBJ2-1	many
CASSLDSDRDEAFF	TGCGCCAGCAGCTTGGACTCGGACAGAGATGAAGCTTTCTTT	.	TRBV5-1	TRBJ1-1	.
CAISASNRGGNSPLHF	TGTGCCATCAGTGCCTCAAACAGGGGTGGGAATTCACCCCTCCACTTT	TRBD1	TRBV10-3	TRBJ1-6	medium-sized
CASITVRRVFSGNTIYF	TGCGCCAGCATCACCGTAAGGCGCGTCTTCTCTGGAAACACCATATATTTT	.	TRBV5-1	TRBJ1-3	many
CASSIVSGAGQPQHF	TGTGCCAGTAGTATAGTTTCCGGGGCCGGACAGCCCCAGCATTTT	.	TRBV19	TRBJ1-5	many
CASRYRDNYNEQFF	TGTGCCAGCAGGTACCGGGACAACTACAATGAGCAGTTCTTC	.	TRBV6-5	TRBJ2-1	many
CATSDPTISIHNEQFF	TGTGCCACCAGTGACCCCACGATTAGCATTCACAATGAGCAGTTCTTC	.	TRBV24-1	TRBJ2-1	many
CASSSGRTGNTEAFF	TGCGCCAGCAGCAGTGGTCGCACAGGGAACACTGAAGCTTTCTTT	.	TRBV4-1	TRBJ1-1	many
CSAIAGGGNEQYF	TGCAGTGCTATAGCGGGAGGTGGCAACGAGCAGTACTTC	TRBD2	TRBV20-1	TRBJ2-7	many
CASSYPRGGLINQPQHF	TGTGCCAGCAGTTACCCAAGAGGGGGCTTGATCAATCAGCCCCAGCATTTT	TRBD1	TRBV6-2/TRBV6-3	TRBJ1-5	many
CAWRPRGRTQYF	TGTGCCTGGAGGCCTCGGGGCCGTACGCAGTATTTT	.	TRBV30	TRBJ2-3	.
CASSLGPTGTDTQYF	TGTGCCAGCAGCTTGGGACCCACGGGAACAGATACGCAGTATTTT	.	TRBV5-6	TRBJ2-3	many
CASSTAGGTDTQYF	TGTGCCAGTAGTACGGCGGGGGGCACAGATACGCAGTATTTT	TRBD2	TRBV19	TRBJ2-3	many
CASSGYRDRNTEAFF	TGTGCCAGCAGTGGATACCGGGACAGGAACACTGAAGCTTTCTTT	TRBD1	TRBV25-1	TRBJ1-1	.
CSVQGQYQETQYF	TGCAGCGTTCAGGGACAGTACCAAGAGACCCAGTACTTC	TRBD1	TRBV29-1	TRBJ2-5	many
CASSLDTAGANVLTF	TGTGCCAGCAGTTTAGACACGGCCGGGGCCAACGTCCTGACTTTC	.	TRBV28	TRBJ2-6	many
CASSLGQRNEKLFF	TGCGCCAGCAGCTTAGGACAGAGGAATGAAAAACTGTTTTTT	.	TRBV5-1	TRBJ1-4	many
CASSEAGVGTDTQYF	TGCGCCAGCAGTGAAGCGGGGGTGGGTACAGATACGCAGTATTTT	TRBD2	TRBV10-1	TRBJ2-3	many
CASSLRDRYTDTQYF	TGTGCCAGCAGCTTACGGGACCGTTACACAGATACGCAGTATTTT	.	TRBV7-8	TRBJ2-3	many
CATSDLGTSEYNEQFF	TGTGCCACCAGTGATTTGGGGACTAGCGAATACAATGAGCAGTTCTTC	TRBD2	TRBV24-1	TRBJ2-1	many